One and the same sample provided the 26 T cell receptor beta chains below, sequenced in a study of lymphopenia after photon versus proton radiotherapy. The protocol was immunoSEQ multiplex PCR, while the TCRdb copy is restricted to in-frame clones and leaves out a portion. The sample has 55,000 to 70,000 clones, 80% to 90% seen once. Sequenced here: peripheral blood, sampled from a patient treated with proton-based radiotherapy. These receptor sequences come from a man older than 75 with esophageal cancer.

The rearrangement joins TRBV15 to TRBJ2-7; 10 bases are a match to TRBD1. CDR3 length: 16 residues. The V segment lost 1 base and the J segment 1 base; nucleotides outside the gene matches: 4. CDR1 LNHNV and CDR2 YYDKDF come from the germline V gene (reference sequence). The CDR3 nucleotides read TGTGCCACCAGCAGAGCTGGGACAGGGGTTTCCTACGAGCAGTACTTC. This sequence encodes CATSRAGTGVSYEQYF.

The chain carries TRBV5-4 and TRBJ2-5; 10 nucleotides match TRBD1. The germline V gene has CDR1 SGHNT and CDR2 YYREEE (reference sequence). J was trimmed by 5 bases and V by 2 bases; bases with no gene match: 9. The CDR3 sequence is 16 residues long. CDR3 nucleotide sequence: TGTGCCAGCAGCTTACCGCCGACAGGGGGCCGTGAGACCCAGTACTTC. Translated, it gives CASSLPPTGGRETQYF. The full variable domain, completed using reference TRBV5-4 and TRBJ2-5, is ETGVTQSPTHLIKTRGQQVTLRCSSQSGHNTVSWYQQALGQGPQFIFQYYREEENGRGNFPPRFSGLQFPNYSSELNVNALELDDSALYLCASSLPPTGGRETQYFGPGTRLLVL.

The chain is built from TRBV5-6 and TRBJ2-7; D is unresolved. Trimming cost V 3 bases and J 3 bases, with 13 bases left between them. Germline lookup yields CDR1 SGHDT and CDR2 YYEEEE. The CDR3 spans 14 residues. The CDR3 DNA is TGTGCCAGCAGCTCAGTGCGGATCTACTACGAGCAGTACTTC. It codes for CASSSVRIYYEQYF.

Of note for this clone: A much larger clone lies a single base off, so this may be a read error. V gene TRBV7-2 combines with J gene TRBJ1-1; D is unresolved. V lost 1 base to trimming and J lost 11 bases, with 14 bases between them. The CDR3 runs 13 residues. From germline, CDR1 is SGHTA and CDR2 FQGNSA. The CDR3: CASSLGSGVSAFF. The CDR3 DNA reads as TGTGCCAGCAGCTTAGGTTCTGGCGTATCCGCTTTCTTT.

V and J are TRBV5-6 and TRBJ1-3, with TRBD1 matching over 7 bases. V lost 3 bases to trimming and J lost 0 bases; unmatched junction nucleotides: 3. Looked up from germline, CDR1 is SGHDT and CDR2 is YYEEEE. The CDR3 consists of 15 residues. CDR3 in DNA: TGTGCCAGCAGCTACAGGGGCTTCTCTGGAAACACCATATATTTT. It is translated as CASSYRGFSGNTIYF.

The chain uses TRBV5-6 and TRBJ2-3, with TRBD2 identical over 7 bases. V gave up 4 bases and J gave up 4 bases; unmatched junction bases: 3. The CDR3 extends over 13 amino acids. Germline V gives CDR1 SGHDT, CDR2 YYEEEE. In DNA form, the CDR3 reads TGTGCCAGCAGCACCGGACTAGCAGATACGCAGTATTTT. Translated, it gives CASSTGLADTQYF.

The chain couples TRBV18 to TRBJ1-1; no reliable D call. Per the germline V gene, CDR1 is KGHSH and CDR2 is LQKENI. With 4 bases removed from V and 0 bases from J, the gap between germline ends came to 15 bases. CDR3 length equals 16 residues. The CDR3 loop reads CASSLVWGSLNTEAFF. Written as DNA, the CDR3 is TGTGCCAGCTCACTGGTCTGGGGATCCTTGAACACTGAAGCTTTCTTT.

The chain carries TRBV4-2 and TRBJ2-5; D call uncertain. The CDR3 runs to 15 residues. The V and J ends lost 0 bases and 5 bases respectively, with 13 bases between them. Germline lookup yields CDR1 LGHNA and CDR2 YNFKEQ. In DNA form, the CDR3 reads TGTGCCAGCAGCCAAGATTCCGGGCCTTGGGAGACCCAGTACTTC. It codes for CASSQDSGPWETQYF.

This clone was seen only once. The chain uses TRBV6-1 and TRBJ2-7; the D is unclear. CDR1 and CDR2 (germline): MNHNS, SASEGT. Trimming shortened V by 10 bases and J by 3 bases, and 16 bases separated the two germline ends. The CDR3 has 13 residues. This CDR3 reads CATYALGFYEQYF. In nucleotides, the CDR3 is TGTGCCACCTACGCGCTGGGTTTCTACGAGCAGTACTTC.

This CDR3 reads CATSRDRWNTEAFF. Here the CDR3 DNA reads TGTGCCACCAGCAGAGATCGTTGGAACACTGAAGCTTTCTTT. The V and J genes are TRBV15 and TRBJ1-1; D remains unclear. This CDR3 comprises 14 residues. Trimming stripped 0 bases from V and 1 base from J, with 6 bases between. Germline values: CDR1 LNHNV, CDR2 YYDKDF (reference sequence).

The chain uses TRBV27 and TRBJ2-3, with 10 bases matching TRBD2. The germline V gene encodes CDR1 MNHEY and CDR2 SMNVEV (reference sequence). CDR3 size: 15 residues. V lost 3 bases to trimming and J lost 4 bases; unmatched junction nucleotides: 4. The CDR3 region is CASSFSGGAPDTQYF. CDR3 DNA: TGTGCCAGCAGTTTCAGCGGGGGGGCACCAGATACGCAGTATTTT.

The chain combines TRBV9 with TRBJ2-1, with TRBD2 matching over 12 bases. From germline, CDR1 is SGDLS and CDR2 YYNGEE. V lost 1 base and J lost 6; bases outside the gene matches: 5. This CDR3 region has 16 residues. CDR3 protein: CASSVLAGGRFNEQFF. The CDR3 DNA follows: TGTGCCAGCAGCGTACTAGCGGGAGGGAGGTTCAATGAGCAGTTCTTC.

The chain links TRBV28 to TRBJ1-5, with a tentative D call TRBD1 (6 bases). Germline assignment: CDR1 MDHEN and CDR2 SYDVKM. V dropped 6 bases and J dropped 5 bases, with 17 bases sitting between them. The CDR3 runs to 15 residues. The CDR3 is CASRWGDGGDQPQHF. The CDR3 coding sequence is TGTGCCAGCAGGTGGGGTGATGGGGGCGATCAGCCCCAGCATTTT.

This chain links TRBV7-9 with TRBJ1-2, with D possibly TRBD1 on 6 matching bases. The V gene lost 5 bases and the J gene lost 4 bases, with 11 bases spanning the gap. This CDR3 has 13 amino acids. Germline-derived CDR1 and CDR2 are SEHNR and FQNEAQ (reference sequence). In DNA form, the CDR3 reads TGTGCCAGCAGCCCTACAGGGATCTATGGCTACACCTTC. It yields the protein CASSPTGIYGYTF.

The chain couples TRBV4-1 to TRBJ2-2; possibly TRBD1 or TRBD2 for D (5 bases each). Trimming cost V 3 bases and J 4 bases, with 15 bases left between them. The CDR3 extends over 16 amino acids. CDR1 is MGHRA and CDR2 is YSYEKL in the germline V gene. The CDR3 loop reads CASSHLSGTSTGELFF. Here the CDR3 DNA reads TGCGCCAGCAGCCACCTCTCCGGGACCTCCACCGGGGAGCTGTTTTTT.

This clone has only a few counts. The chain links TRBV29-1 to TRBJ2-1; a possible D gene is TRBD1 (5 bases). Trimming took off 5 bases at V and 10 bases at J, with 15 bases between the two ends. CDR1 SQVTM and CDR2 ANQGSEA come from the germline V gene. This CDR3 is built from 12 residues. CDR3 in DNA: TGCAGCGTTCGAATTACGCAGGGCGAGCAGTTCTTC. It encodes CSVRITQGEQFF.

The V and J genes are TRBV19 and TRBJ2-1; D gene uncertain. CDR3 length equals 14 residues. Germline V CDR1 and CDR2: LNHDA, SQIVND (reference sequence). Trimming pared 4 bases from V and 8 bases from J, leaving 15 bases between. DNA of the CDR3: TGTGCCAGTAGTAGACTCGGCGTGGTTCATGAGCAGTTCTTC. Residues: CASSRLGVVHEQFF.

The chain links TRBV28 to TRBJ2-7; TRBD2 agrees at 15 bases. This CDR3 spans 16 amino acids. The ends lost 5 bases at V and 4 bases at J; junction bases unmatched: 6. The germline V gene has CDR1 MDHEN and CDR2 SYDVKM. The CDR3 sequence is CASSVGGTSGRYEQYF. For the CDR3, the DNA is TGTGCCAGCAGTGTCGGGGGGACTAGCGGGAGGTACGAGCAGTACTTC.

CDR3 in amino acids: CAVPGALSSYNEQFF. The DNA for the CDR3 is TGTGCCGTCCCAGGGGCCCTAAGCTCCTACAATGAGCAGTTCTTC. V usage is TRBV7-9 and J usage is TRBJ2-1; tentatively, D is TRBD1 (6 bases). This CDR3 spans 15 amino acids. Trimming cost V 11 bases and J 0 bases, with 17 bases left between them. Germline V gives CDR1 SEHNR, CDR2 FQNEAQ (reference sequence).

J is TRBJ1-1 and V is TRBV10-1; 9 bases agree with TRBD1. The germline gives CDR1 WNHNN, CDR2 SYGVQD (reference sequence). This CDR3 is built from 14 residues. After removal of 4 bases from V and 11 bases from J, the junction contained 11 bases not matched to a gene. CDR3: CASSAGTGISNAFF. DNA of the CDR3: TGCGCCAGCAGTGCCGGGACAGGGATCTCCAACGCTTTCTTT.

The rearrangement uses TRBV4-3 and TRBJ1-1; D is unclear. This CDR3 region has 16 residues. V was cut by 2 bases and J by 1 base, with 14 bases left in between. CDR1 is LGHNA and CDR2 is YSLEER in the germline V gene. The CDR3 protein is CASSQYPPPENTEAFF. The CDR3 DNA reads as TGCGCCAGCAGCCAATATCCCCCGCCAGAGAACACTGAAGCTTTCTTT.

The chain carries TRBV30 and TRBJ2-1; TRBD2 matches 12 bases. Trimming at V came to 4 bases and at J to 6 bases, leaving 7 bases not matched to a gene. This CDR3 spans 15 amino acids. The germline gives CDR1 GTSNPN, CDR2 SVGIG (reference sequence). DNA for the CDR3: TGTGCCTGGAATATAGGACTAGCGGGGAGCAATGAGCAGTTCTTC. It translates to CAWNIGLAGSNEQFF.

In nucleotides, the CDR3 is TGCGCCAGCAGCCAAGAAGAAAGCGGGGCAGTTACGCAGTATTTT. It codes for CASSQEESGAVTQYF. The chain has TRBV4-1 and TRBJ2-3, with TRBD2 matching over 7 bases. Germline V gene sequence: CDR1 MGHRA, CDR2 YSYEKL. The J segment lost 8 bases and the V segment lost 0 bases, leaving 8 bases of the junction unmatched. The CDR3 consists of 15 residues.

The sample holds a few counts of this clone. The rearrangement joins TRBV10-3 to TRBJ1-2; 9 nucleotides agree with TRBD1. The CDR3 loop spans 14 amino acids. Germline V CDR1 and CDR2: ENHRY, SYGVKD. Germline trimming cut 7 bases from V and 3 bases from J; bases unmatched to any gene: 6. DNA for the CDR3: TGTGCCATCACTCGGGACAGGGTTGACTATGGCTACACCTTC. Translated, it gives CAITRDRVDYGYTF.

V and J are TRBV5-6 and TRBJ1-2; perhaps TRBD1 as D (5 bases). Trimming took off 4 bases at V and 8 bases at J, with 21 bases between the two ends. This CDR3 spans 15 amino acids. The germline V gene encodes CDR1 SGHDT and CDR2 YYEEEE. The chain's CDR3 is CASSPNGGASDGYTF. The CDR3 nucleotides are TGTGCCAGCAGCCCCAATGGGGGAGCGTCCGACGGCTACACCTTC. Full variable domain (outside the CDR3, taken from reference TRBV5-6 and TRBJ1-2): DAGVTQSPTHLIKTRGQQVTLRCSPKSGHDTVSWYQQALGQGPQFIFQYYEEEERQRGNFPDRFSGHQFPNYSSELNVNALLLGDSALYLCASSPNGGASDGYTFGSGTRLTVV.

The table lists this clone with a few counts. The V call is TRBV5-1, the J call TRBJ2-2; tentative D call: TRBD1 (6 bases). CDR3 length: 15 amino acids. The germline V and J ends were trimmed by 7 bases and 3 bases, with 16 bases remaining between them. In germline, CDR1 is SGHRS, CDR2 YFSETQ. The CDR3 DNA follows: TGCGCCAGCCACCCGACGGCAGGGGACACCGGGGAGCTGTTTTTT. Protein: CASHPTAGDTGELFF.